The clone carrying this TCR beta chain was counted only a few times. Its target is unknown. The source of the sample is a study of identical twins. The study's findings and limits: Low generation-probability sequences were in excess among twin-shared out-of-frame alpha sequences.

The CDR3 is made up of 17 amino acids. Losses at the gene ends were 5 bases for V and 5 bases for J; bases not matched to a gene: 14. Per the germline V gene, CDR1 is SGHAT and CDR2 is FQDESV (reference sequence). TCRdb analysed the 5' RACE reads with MiXCR anew, one entry per CDR3 protein. Among fewer than 800,000 distinct CDR3 sequences, roughly 7.1% were seen once, and the ten largest hold roughly 1.6%. A further study also used this sample, focusing on yellow fever vaccine responses in identical twins.

The V call is TRBV11-1, the J call TRBJ2-7; 11 bases agree with TRBD2. The sequence came from a woman aged 18-29 years in good health. Material for sequencing was PBMCs. CDR3 region: CASSRQPIAGGPHEQYF. DNA of the CDR3: TGTGCCAGCAGCCGCCAGCCTATAGCGGGAGGGCCCCACGAGCAGTACTTC. The entire variable domain, with the rest obtained from reference TRBV11-1 and TRBJ2-7, is as follows: EAEVAQSPRYKITEKSQAVAFWCDPISGHATLYWYRQILGQGPELLVQFQDESVVDDSQLPKDRFSAERLKGVDSTLKIQPAELGDSAMYLCASSRQPIAGGPHEQYFGPGTRLTVT.